These 30 T cell receptor beta chains were sequenced from one sample in a study of technical replicates of blood from a handful of donors. Here immunoSEQ multiplex PCR was the method, and the copy in TCRdb shows in-frame clones only, minus some. The sample holds 80,000 to 95,000 clones, about 94% seen once. The sequenced material came from T cells isolated from PBMCs. These receptors came from a human donor in good health.

The chain couples TRBV7-9 to TRBJ2-2, with 7 bases fitting TRBD2. The CDR3 has 16 residues. Germline assignment: CDR1 SEHNR and CDR2 FQNEAQ (reference sequence). V was clipped by 1 base and J by 7 bases; unmatched bases: 9. The CDR3 sequence is CASSLELAAINGELFF. The CDR3 bases are TGTGCCAGCAGCTTAGAGCTAGCGGCCATTAACGGGGAGCTGTTTTTT.

CDR3 sequence reads: CASSNTGQGIYNEQFF. The CDR3 DNA reads TGTGCCAGCAGCAATACCGGACAGGGGATATACAATGAGCAGTTCTTC. The chain couples TRBV11-2 to TRBJ2-1; TRBD1 aligns across 9 bases. The CDR3 is 16 residues long. The J segment lost 4 bases and the V segment lost 5 bases, leaving 9 bases of the junction unmatched. The germline V gene encodes CDR1 SGHAT and CDR2 FQNNGV.

V usage is TRBV6-5 and J usage is TRBJ2-1; 9 bases map to TRBD1. This CDR3 spans 15 amino acids. Germline loops: CDR1 MNHEY, CDR2 SVGAGI. Trimming at V came to 5 bases and at J to 7 bases, leaving 9 bases not matched to a gene. This chain's CDR3 is CASSRWDRAENEQFF. DNA of the CDR3: TGTGCCAGCAGTCGCTGGGACAGGGCTGAAAATGAGCAGTTCTTC.

The chain recombines TRBV5-1 with TRBJ2-5; D not resolved. Trimming took off 4 bases at V and 2 bases at J, with 3 bases between the two ends. Germline lookup yields CDR1 SGHRS and CDR2 YFSETQ. The CDR3 sequence is 11 residues long. CDR3 in amino acids: CASSQQETQYF. Written as DNA, the CDR3 is TGCGCCAGCAGCCAACAAGAGACCCAGTACTTC.

V gene TRBV5-1 combines with J gene TRBJ2-5; maybe TRBD2 (6 bases). The V end lost 0 bases, the J end lost 4 bases, and 16 bases lay between the germline ends. The CDR3 covers 16 residues. Per germline, CDR1 SGHRS and CDR2 YFSETQ. The CDR3 region has the DNA TGCGCCAGCAGCTTGGGTGGGGGGACTGTCTCAGAGACCCAGTACTTC. This gives the protein CASSLGGGTVSETQYF.

This chain connects TRBV4-1 to TRBJ1-4; D unclear. Trimming removed 0 bases at V and 0 bases at J, with 11 bases between. The CDR3 length is 17 residues. CDR1 is MGHRA, CDR2 YSYEKL, per germline. Written as DNA, the CDR3 is TGCGCCAGCAGCCAAGAACGGCGGGGTGCAACTAATGAAAAACTGTTTTTT. As protein: CASSQERRGATNEKLFF.

The genes are TRBV5-1 and TRBJ1-2, with a possible D match to TRBD1 (6 bases). V was shortened by 0 bases and J by 6 bases, with 12 bases between the two germline ends. Germline V gene lookup returns CDR1 SGHRS and CDR2 YFSETQ. This CDR3 has 14 residues. CDR3 DNA: TGCGCCAGCAGCTTGGTGGCCAGGGGAAATGGCTACACCTTC. This encodes CASSLVARGNGYTF.

The chain links TRBV6-5 to TRBJ2-7; D gene ambiguous. V dropped 0 bases and J dropped 3 bases, with 6 bases sitting between them. This CDR3 is built from 13 residues. CDR1 is MNHEY, CDR2 SVGAGI, per germline. CDR3 sequence reads: CASSYSRNYEQYF. The CDR3 region has the DNA TGTGCCAGCAGTTACTCGAGAAACTACGAGCAGTACTTC.

This chain uses TRBV5-1 with TRBJ1-2; 10 bases are a match to TRBD1. Germline CDR1 and CDR2: SGHRS and YFSETQ. The J segment lost 4 bases and the V segment lost 2 bases, leaving 11 bases of the junction unmatched. This CDR3 has 17 residues. The CDR3 protein is CASSLTMGQGLSYGYTF. CDR3 nucleotide sequence: TGCGCCAGCAGCTTAACCATGGGACAGGGGTTATCCTATGGCTACACCTTC.

This chain links TRBV19 with TRBJ2-3; 9 positions match TRBD2. This CDR3 has 15 residues. Trimming at V came to 5 bases and at J to 2 bases, leaving 5 bases not matched to a gene. Germline V lookup: CDR1 LNHDA, CDR2 SQIVND (reference sequence). The CDR3 loop reads CASSVTSGLTDTQYF. CDR3 DNA: TGTGCCAGTAGTGTGACTAGCGGACTCACAGATACGCAGTATTTT.

The J gene is TRBJ2-7, the V gene TRBV28, with TRBD1 identical over 11 bases. CDR1 is MDHEN and CDR2 is SYDVKM in the germline V gene. The CDR3 has 16 residues. V lost 4 bases to trimming and J lost 3 bases; unmatched junction nucleotides: 8. CDR3 sequence: CASSYEDRGLFYEQYF. The CDR3 DNA is TGTGCCAGCAGTTACGAGGACAGGGGGCTATTCTACGAGCAGTACTTC.

V gene TRBV6-1 combines with J gene TRBJ2-3, with 7 bases fitting TRBD1. In germline, CDR1 is MNHNS, CDR2 SASEGT. The V segment lost 1 base and the J segment 0 bases; nucleotides outside the gene matches: 1. CDR3 length: 15 residues. The chain's CDR3 is CASSEDRGSTDTQYF. DNA of the CDR3: TGTGCCAGCAGTGAAGACAGGGGCAGCACAGATACGCAGTATTTT.

This clone was counted once. The rearrangement joins TRBV4-1 to TRBJ2-7; tentatively, D is TRBD2 (6 bases). Trimming took 4 bases from V and 2 from J, leaving 15 bases between them. In germline, CDR1 is MGHRA, CDR2 YSYEKL. The CDR3 runs to 15 residues. The CDR3 is CASSPHSGQTYEQYF. DNA for the CDR3: TGCGCCAGCAGCCCCCACAGCGGGCAAACCTACGAGCAGTACTTC.

The J gene is TRBJ2-5, the V gene TRBV25-1; D is possibly TRBD1 (6 bases). The CDR3 sequence is 15 residues long. The V gene lost 6 bases and the J gene lost 5 bases, with 19 bases spanning the gap. Per the germline V gene, CDR1 is MGHDK and CDR2 is SYGVNS. CDR3: CASRVRKGGGETQYF. The CDR3 DNA is TGTGCCAGCAGGGTAAGAAAAGGGGGTGGGGAGACCCAGTACTTC.

The chain links TRBV19 to TRBJ2-7; TRBD1 matches at 7 bases. Trimming took 5 bases from V and 5 from J; bases not matched to a gene: 21. The CDR3 covers 18 residues. Germline assignment: CDR1 LNHDA and CDR2 SQIVND (reference sequence). The CDR3 protein is CASSSHIVGTARGHEQYF. CDR3 bases: TGTGCCAGTAGTTCCCACATAGTTGGGACAGCAAGGGGCCACGAGCAGTACTTC.

This chain connects TRBV6-6 to TRBJ2-7; the D is unclear. Germline V CDR1 and CDR2: MNHNY, SVGAGI (reference sequence). The CDR3 runs 14 residues. Deletions cut 6 bases from V and 0 bases from J, with 12 bases between. The CDR3 nucleotides are TGTGCCAGCAGCGAACGACCGGGCTCCTACGAGCAGTACTTC. Its protein is CASSERPGSYEQYF.

The chain is built from TRBV4-2 and TRBJ1-6; D call uncertain. Trimming took off 0 bases at V and 13 bases at J, with 16 bases between the two ends. Per the germline V gene, CDR1 is LGHNA and CDR2 is YNFKEQ. The CDR3 has 15 residues. Here the CDR3 DNA reads TGTGCCAGCAGCCAAGAAAGAGCCCGGACTTTTCCCCTCCACTTT. Translated: CASSQERARTFPLHF.

In the case of this clone: At one end, the junction sequence differs from germline, possibly due to a read error. The CDR3 loop reads CASGLVLSGQEGMNAEAFF. For the CDR3, the DNA is TGTGCTAGTGGTTTGGTTTTATCTGGGCAGGAGGGAATGAACGCTGAAGCTTTCTTT. J is TRBJ1-1 and V is TRBV12-5; no clear D. There are 19 residues in the CDR3. Germline CDR1 reads LGHNT; CDR2 reads FRNRAP. Using reference TRBV12-5 and TRBJ1-1 for the parts outside the CDR3, the full variable domain is DARVTQTPRHKVTEMGQEVTMRCQPILGHNTVFWYRQTMMQGLELLAYFRNRAPLDDSGMPKDRFSAEMPDATLATLKIQPSEPRDSAVYFCASGLVLSGQEGMNAEAFFGQGTRLTVV.

The chain recombines TRBV28 with TRBJ2-5; 10 bases line up with TRBD2. Unmatched junction bases numbered 3, after V lost 5 bases and J lost 3 bases. The CDR3 extends over 14 amino acids. In germline, CDR1 is MDHEN, CDR2 SYDVKM. The CDR3 nucleotides read TGTGCCAGCAGTGGAGCGGGAGGGAAAGAGACCCAGTACTTC. It codes for CASSGAGGKETQYF.

The chain joins TRBV30 to TRBJ2-7, with D perhaps matching TRBD1 (6 bases). The CDR3 is made up of 14 amino acids. The germline V gene encodes CDR1 GTSNPN and CDR2 SVGIG (reference sequence). V lost 1 base to trimming and J lost 3 bases, with 13 bases between them. The CDR3 here is CAWSGQGLFYEQYF. For the CDR3, the DNA is TGTGCCTGGAGTGGGCAGGGGCTCTTCTACGAGCAGTACTTC.

The gene calls are TRBV5-1 and TRBJ1-1; D gene uncertain. Germline CDR1 SGHRS, CDR2 YFSETQ. CDR3 length equals 14 residues. V lost 5 bases and J lost 2, with 13 bases in between. The CDR3 reads CASSRVTGNTEAFF. CDR3 nucleotide sequence: TGCGCCAGCAGTAGGGTGACGGGAAACACTGAAGCTTTCTTT.

This clone came up once. The CDR3 here is CSVEMGREPQETQYF. The DNA of the CDR3 is TGCAGCGTTGAAATGGGGCGGGAACCACAAGAGACCCAGTACTTC. The rearrangement uses TRBV29-1 and TRBJ2-5; D perhaps matches TRBD2 (6 bases). The germline CDR1 and CDR2 sequences are SQVTM and ANQGSEA. CDR3 length: 15 amino acids. The V gene lost 2 bases and the J gene lost 2 bases, with 15 bases spanning the gap.

The chain joins TRBV6-5 to TRBJ2-7; possibly TRBD1 for D (5 bases). The CDR3 has 14 residues. CDR1 and CDR2 (germline): MNHEY, SVGAGI. Deletions cut 1 base from V and 2 bases from J, with 9 bases between. Here the CDR3 reads CASSYLGPTYEQYF. The CDR3 nucleotides read TGTGCCAGCAGTTACTTGGGGCCCACCTACGAGCAGTACTTC.

The V and J genes are TRBV4-2 and TRBJ2-1; 10 positions match TRBD2. This CDR3 region has 15 residues. J lost 9 bases, V lost 4 bases, and 9 bases had no gene match. Germline-derived CDR1 and CDR2 are LGHNA and YNFKEQ. CDR3 DNA: TGTGCCAGCAGCCCCACTAGCGGGATGGGGGGTGAGCAGTTCTTC. Its translation: CASSPTSGMGGEQFF.

The chain couples TRBV29-1 to TRBJ2-7, with 9 bases fitting TRBD2. Trimming at V came to 4 bases and at J to 3 bases, leaving 7 bases not matched to a gene. The CDR3 loop spans 14 amino acids. CDR1 is SQVTM, CDR2 ANQGSEA, per germline. CDR3 loop: CSVVGGRGIYEQYF. The CDR3 DNA reads as TGCAGCGTTGTTGGCGGGAGGGGGATCTACGAGCAGTACTTC.

This clone was picked up one time. The rearrangement uses TRBV12-5 and TRBJ1-3; D is perhaps TRBD1 (5 bases). V shed 6 bases and J shed 0 bases, with 9 bases lying between them. CDR1 and CDR2 (germline): LGHNT, FRNRAP. The CDR3 sequence is 14 residues long. CDR3 bases: TGTGCTAGTGGCCTCGGGGGCTCTGGAAACACCATATATTTT. This codes for CASGLGGSGNTIYF.

The J gene is TRBJ1-2, the V gene TRBV5-4, with no clear D. Between the trimmed V and J ends, which lost 4 bases and 4 bases, there was a span of 11 bases. The CDR3 loop spans 13 amino acids. From germline, CDR1 is SGHNT and CDR2 YYREEE (reference sequence). The CDR3 nucleotides read TGTGCCAGCAGCATGGGAGGGAGCTATGGCTACACCTTC. Its protein is CASSMGGSYGYTF. The complete variable domain, with remaining parts taken from reference TRBV5-4 and TRBJ1-2, reads ETGVTQSPTHLIKTRGQQVTLRCSSQSGHNTVSWYQQALGQGPQFIFQYYREEENGRGNFPPRFSGLQFPNYSSELNVNALELDDSALYLCASSMGGSYGYTFGSGTRLTVV.

This chain joins TRBV2 and TRBJ1-6; D unresolved. Germline V gene sequence: CDR1 SNHLY, CDR2 FYNNEI. V dropped 7 bases and J dropped 9 bases, with 4 bases sitting between them. The CDR3 consists of 10 residues. The CDR3 sequence is CASIRSPLHF. DNA for the CDR3: TGTGCCAGCATCCGTTCACCCCTCCACTTT.

The chain combines TRBV27 with TRBJ2-7, with 7 bases fitting TRBD1. Looked up from germline, CDR1 is MNHEY and CDR2 is SMNVEV (reference sequence). V shed 6 bases, J shed 2 bases, and the junction held 16 bases outside the gene matches. The CDR3 has 17 residues. CDR3 nucleotides: TGTGCCAGCAGGCCGAGACAGGGACCACATATACCCTACGAGCAGTACTTC. It is translated as CASRPRQGPHIPYEQYF.

This clone is a singleton in its sample. The gene calls are TRBV9 and TRBJ1-2, with no clear D. There are 13 residues in the CDR3. Germline CDR1 reads SGDLS; CDR2 reads YYNGEE. The ends were cut back, 3 bases at V and 2 bases at J, with 8 bases in the middle. CDR3 in DNA: TGTGCCAGCAGCGAGCAGGAAAACTATGGCTACACCTTC. The encoded protein is CASSEQENYGYTF.